Sequencing of this T cell receptor beta chain was carried out in a study of T cell clusters in autoimmune cytopenias. At the level of the study: A median of about 49,000 TRB reads per sample yielded a median around 2,500 distinct clonotypes. Whole-study results and caveats: TRB repertoire shifts in secondary cytopenia and chronic lymphocytic leukemia mostly reflected lymphoma, not autoimmunity. Compared with active autoimmune hepatitis patients, healthy donors showed about 2.7-fold more exclusive TRB clusters. Comparing secondary cytopenia with chronic lymphocytic leukemia showed no cluster-lack signature, apparently masked by lymphoma repertoire.

This clonotype is classed as medium-sized by frequency. Its antigen is currently unknown. This CDR3 is built from 14 residues. Germline assignment: CDR1 MNHNY and CDR2 SVGAGI (reference sequence). TRB amplification used roughly 250 ng of peripheral blood genomic DNA. TRB rearrangements were amplified by touch-down multiplex PCR with mixed TRB-A/B primers. Reprocessing the multiplex PCR reads, TCRdb reports a single entry for every CDR3 protein and omits DNA. The sample's table shows approximately 3,000 distinct CDR3 sequences. The sequenced material came from peripheral blood. This sequence was found in a human donor with an autoimmune cytopenia, with autoimmune hepatitis or in good health (not recorded which). This chain uses TRBV6-6 with TRBJ1-6; TCRdb picks TRBD1, but there is no DNA to check that call. The CDR3 loop reads CASRPGVVNSPLHF.